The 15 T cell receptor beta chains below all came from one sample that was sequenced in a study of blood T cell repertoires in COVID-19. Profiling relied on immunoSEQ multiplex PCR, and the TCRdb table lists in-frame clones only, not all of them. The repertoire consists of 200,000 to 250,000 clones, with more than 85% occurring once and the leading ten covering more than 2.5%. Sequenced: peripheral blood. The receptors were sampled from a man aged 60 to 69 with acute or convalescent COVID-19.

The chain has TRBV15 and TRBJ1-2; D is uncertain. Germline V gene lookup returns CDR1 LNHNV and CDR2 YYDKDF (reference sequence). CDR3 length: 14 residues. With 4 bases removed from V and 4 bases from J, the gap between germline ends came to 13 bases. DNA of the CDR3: TGTGCCACCAGCACACCCGGCGGGCCCTATGGCTACACCTTC. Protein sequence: CATSTPGGPYGYTF.

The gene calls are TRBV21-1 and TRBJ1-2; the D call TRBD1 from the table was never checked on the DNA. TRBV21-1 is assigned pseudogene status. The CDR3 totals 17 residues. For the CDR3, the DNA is TGTGCCAGCAGCAATAAATACCGGGACAGCACTAACTATGGCTACACCTTC. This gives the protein CASSNKYRDSTNYGYTF.

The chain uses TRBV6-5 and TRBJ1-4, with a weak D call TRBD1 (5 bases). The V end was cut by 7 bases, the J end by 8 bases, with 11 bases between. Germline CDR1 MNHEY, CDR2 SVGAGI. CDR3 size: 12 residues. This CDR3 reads CASTTGGEKLFF. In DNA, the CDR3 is TGTGCCAGCACCACGGGGGGAGAAAAACTGTTTTTT.

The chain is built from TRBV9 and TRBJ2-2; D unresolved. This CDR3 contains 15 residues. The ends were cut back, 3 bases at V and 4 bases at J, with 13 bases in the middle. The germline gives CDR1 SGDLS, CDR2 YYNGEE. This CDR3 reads CASSAQMITTGELFF. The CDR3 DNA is TGTGCCAGCAGCGCACAGATGATAACCACCGGGGAGCTGTTTTTT.

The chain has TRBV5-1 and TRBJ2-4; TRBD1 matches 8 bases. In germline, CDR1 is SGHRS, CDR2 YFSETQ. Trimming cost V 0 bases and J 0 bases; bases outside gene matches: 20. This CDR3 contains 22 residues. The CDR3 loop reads CASSLDTRRGTGQALAKNIQYF. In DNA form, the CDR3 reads TGCGCCAGCAGCTTGGACACCCGACGGGGGACGGGACAGGCCTTAGCCAAAAACATTCAGTACTTC. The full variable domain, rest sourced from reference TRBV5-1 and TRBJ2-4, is KAGVTQTPRYLIKTRGQQVTLSCSPISGHRSVSWYQQTPGQGLQFLFEYFSETQRNKGNFPGRFSGRQFSNSRSEMNVSTLELGDSALYLCASSLDTRRGTGQALAKNIQYFGAGTRLSVL.

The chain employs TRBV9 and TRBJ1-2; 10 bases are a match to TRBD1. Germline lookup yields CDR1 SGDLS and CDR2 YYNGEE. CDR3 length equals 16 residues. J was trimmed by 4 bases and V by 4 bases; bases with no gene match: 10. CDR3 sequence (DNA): TGTGCCAGCAGCCCCCGGGTCCGGGACAGGGGCTATGGCTACACCTTC. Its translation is CASSPRVRDRGYGYTF.

The CDR3 nucleotides are TGTGCCAGTAACCCGGGCCGGGGTAAGAGTCACGAGCAGTACTTC. It is translated as CASNPGRGKSHEQYF. The chain has TRBV19 and TRBJ2-7, with D possibly being TRBD2 (5 bases). Germline V gene sequence: CDR1 LNHDA, CDR2 SQIVND (reference sequence). Trimming left V 7 bases short and J 5 bases short, with 21 bases between. This CDR3 comprises 15 residues.

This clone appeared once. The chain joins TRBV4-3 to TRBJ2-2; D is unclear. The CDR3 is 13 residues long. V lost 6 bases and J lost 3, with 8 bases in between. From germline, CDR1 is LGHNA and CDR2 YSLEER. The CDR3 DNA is TGCGCCAGCAGATTAGGAGACACCGGGGAGCTGTTTTTT. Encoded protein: CASRLGDTGELFF.

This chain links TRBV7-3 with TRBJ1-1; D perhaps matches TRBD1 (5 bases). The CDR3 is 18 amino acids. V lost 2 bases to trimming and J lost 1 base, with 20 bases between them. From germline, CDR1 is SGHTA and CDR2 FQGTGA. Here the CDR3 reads CASSLSVWAGHPNTEAFF. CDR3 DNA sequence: TGTGCCAGCAGCTTATCTGTGTGGGCGGGGCACCCGAACACTGAAGCTTTCTTT. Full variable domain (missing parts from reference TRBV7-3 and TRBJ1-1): GAGVSQTPSNKVTEKGKYVELRCDPISGHTALYWYRQSLGQGPEFLIYFQGTGAADDSGLPNDRFFAVRPEGSVSTLKIQRTERGDSAVYLCASSLSVWAGHPNTEAFFGQGTRLTVV.

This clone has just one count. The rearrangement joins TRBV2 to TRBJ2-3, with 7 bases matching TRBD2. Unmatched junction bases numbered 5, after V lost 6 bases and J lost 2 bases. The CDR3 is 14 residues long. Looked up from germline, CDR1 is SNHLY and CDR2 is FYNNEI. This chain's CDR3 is CASRAGRNTDTQYF. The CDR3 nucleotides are TGTGCCAGCAGAGCGGGAAGGAACACAGATACGCAGTATTTT.

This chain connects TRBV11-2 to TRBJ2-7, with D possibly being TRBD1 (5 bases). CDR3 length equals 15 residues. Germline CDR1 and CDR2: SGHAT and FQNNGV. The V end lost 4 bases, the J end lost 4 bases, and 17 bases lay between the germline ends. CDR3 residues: CASSSYKGHSYEQYF. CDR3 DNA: TGTGCCAGCAGCTCCTACAAAGGACACTCTTACGAGCAGTACTTC.

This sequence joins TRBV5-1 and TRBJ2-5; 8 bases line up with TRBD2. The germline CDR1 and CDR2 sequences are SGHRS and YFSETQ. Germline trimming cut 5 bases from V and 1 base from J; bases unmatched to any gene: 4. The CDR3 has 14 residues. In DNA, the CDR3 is TGCGCCAGCAGTCGTAGCGGGACCCAAGAGACCCAGTACTTC. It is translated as CASSRSGTQETQYF. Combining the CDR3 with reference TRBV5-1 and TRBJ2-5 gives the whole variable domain KAGVTQTPRYLIKTRGQQVTLSCSPISGHRSVSWYQQTPGQGLQFLFEYFSETQRNKGNFPGRFSGRQFSNSRSEMNVSTLELGDSALYLCASSRSGTQETQYFGPGTRLLVL.

The CDR3: CASRRREGQGGYTF. CDR3 DNA: TGTGCCAGCAGAAGACGGGAAGGGCAAGGTGGCTACACCTTC. This chain uses TRBV7-2 with TRBJ1-2; D gene unclear. The CDR3 loop spans 14 amino acids. The V gene lost 6 bases and the J gene lost 7 bases, with 18 bases spanning the gap. In germline, CDR1 is SGHTA, CDR2 FQGNSA.

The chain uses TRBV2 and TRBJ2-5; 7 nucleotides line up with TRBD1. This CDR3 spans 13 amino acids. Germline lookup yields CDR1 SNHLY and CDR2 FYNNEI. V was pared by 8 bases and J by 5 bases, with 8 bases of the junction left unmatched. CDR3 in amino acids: CASYSDRVETQYF. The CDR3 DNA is TGTGCCAGCTACTCCGACAGGGTTGAGACCCAGTACTTC.

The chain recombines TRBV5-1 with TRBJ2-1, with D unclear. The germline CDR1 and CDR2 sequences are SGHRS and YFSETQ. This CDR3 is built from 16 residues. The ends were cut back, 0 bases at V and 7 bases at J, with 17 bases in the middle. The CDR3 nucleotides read TGCGCCAGCAGCTTGGCCGGTGGGCAAGTGGGTAATGAGCAGTTCTTC. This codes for CASSLAGGQVGNEQFF.